A single TCR beta chain is shown here with its context. Its matching antigen is unknown. The sample originates from a study of vaccination effects on CD4 cells after COVID-19. Turning to the study itself: Vaccination of participants consisted of two doses of either the BNT162b2 or mRNA-1273 vaccine.

In the ViraFEST assay, antigen-specific CD4+ clonotypes were identified by expansion after peptide-pool stimulation. When less than 12 days of culture had elapsed, CD4+ T cells were isolated. Previously uninfected by SARS-CoV-2, the vaccine recipients also showed negative nucleocapsid antibodies. The V gene lost 1 base and the J gene lost 7 bases, with 10 bases spanning the gap. This CDR3 spans 14 amino acids. The germline V gene has CDR1 LNHDA and CDR2 SQIVND (reference sequence). Measured with immunoSEQ multiplex PCR; TCRdb has only the in-frame clones, and not every one. The sample lists about 21,000 clones, 65% to 85% occurring once.

The sample here was CD4+ T cells from PBMCs cultured with HCoV-NL63 spike peptides, taken before COVID-19 vaccination. This TCR was recovered from a human donor who received a COVID-19 vaccine. The chain carries TRBV19 and TRBJ2-2; D gene ambiguous. Here the CDR3 reads CASSIVGGFGELFF. DNA for the CDR3: TGTGCCAGTAGTATAGTGGGTGGCTTCGGGGAGCTGTTTTTT.